The rows below give T cell receptor beta chains drawn from one sample of a study of blood T cell repertoires in COVID-19. Sequencing used immunoSEQ multiplex PCR; TCRdb keeps in-frame clones, though not all of them. The sample consists of some 200,000 clones, 84% of them appearing once. The sequenced sample was peripheral blood. The source of these receptors is a man aged 25 to 40 with active or convalescent COVID-19. Both conserved end residues are part of each CDR3. A D gene is named only where the DNA matches it firmly. The size of a clone is reported for some rows only, either as once, few or many, or as a class for expanded clones.

v_call	d_call	j_call	clone_size	cdr3_aa	cdr3_nt
TRBV27	TRBD1	TRBJ1-2	-	CASSLREQQGAVYGYTF	TGTGCCAGCAGTTTACGCGAACAACAGGGGGCTGTCTATGGCTACACCTTC
TRBV7-2	TRBD2	TRBJ2-7	-	CASSSRTSGSSYEQYF	TGTGCCAGCAGCTCCCGGACTAGCGGGAGCTCCTACGAGCAGTACTTC
TRBV2	-	TRBJ1-3	-	CASILGQSSGNTIYF	TGTGCCAGCATACTAGGACAGAGCTCTGGAAACACCATATATTTT
TRBV11-3	-	TRBJ2-1	-	CASSYGGNEQFF	TGTGCCAGCAGCTATGGCGGGAATGAGCAGTTCTTC
TRBV6-5	-	TRBJ1-2	-	CASSPTETPYGYTF	TGTGCCAGCAGCCCGACAGAAACCCCCTATGGCTACACCTTC
TRBV9	-	TRBJ1-3	once	CASSLGSQGAGNTIYF	TGTGCCAGCAGTTTAGGGTCCCAAGGGGCTGGAAACACCATATATTTT
TRBV5-1	TRBD2	TRBJ2-1	-	CASSLRGLAGGPGRNEQFF	TGCGCCAGCAGCTTGCGGGGACTAGCGGGGGGGCCCGGTAGGAATGAGCAGTTCTTC
TRBV29-1	-	TRBJ1-5	-	CSVGQGTGRNQPQHF	TGCAGCGTTGGGCAGGGGACCGGGCGCAATCAGCCCCAGCATTTT
TRBV5-5	-	TRBJ2-1	-	CASSLARSATFVAYNEQFF	TGTGCCAGCAGCTTGGCCAGGTCGGCGACGTTTGTGGCTTACAATGAGCAGTTCTTC
TRBV30	TRBD2	TRBJ2-7	few	CAWSRGVFPYEQYF	TGTGCCTGGAGTCGGGGGGTTTTCCCCTACGAGCAGTACTTC
TRBV11-3	TRBD1	TRBJ2-2	once	CASSRRGTGPGELFF	TGTGCCAGCTCTAGGCGGGGGACAGGGCCGGGGGAGCTGTTTTTT
TRBV4-3	-	TRBJ1-1	-	CASSRNPGKGRVYTEAFF	TGCGCCAGCAGCCGAAACCCAGGCAAGGGGCGCGTGTACACTGAAGCTTTCTTT
TRBV7-8	TRBD2	TRBJ2-1	-	CASSLTPGLASNEQFF	TGTGCCAGCAGCTTAACCCCGGGACTAGCCAGCAATGAGCAGTTCTTC
TRBV5-1	TRBD2	TRBJ2-1	-	CASSPTGTSGGRTYNEQFF	TGCGCCAGCAGCCCAACCGGGACTAGCGGGGGGCGAACCTACAATGAGCAGTTCTTC
TRBV28	-	TRBJ1-5	few	CASLSTSEQPQHF	TGTGCCAGCCTAAGTACGTCTGAGCAGCCCCAGCATTTT
TRBV7-8	-	TRBJ1-5	few	CASSPHPGLQHF	TGTGCCAGCAGCCCGCACCCGGGACTCCAGCATTTT
TRBV6-5	-	TRBJ2-5	-	CASSLQGNAETQYF	TGTGCCAGCAGTTTACAGGGAAATGCAGAGACCCAGTACTTC
TRBV5-1	-	TRBJ1-5	-	CASSIQPRENSNQPQHF	TGCGCCAGCAGCATACAGCCCAGGGAAAATAGCAATCAGCCCCAGCATTTT
TRBV6-1	-	TRBJ1-1	-	CASRTVRGGEAFF	TGTGCCAGCAGGACGGTCCGAGGTGGTGAAGCTTTCTTT
TRBV2	-	TRBJ2-1	-	CATCGATYNEQFF	TGTGCCACTTGTGGAGCTACCTACAATGAGCAGTTCTTC
TRBV7-2	-	TRBJ2-1	-	CASSPALGGLYNEQFF	TGTGCCAGCAGCCCTGCGCTCGGAGGACTCTACAATGAGCAGTTCTTC
TRBV6-1	TRBD1	TRBJ1-6	-	CASSGGDRGSYNSPLHF	TGTGCCAGCAGTGGTGGGGACAGGGGATCCTATAATTCACCCCTCCACTTT
TRBV20-1	TRBD2	TRBJ2-1	few	CSASSSGAFSSYNEQFF	TGCAGTGCTAGTTCGAGCGGGGCCTTTAGCTCCTACAATGAGCAGTTCTTC
TRBV2	-	TRBJ1-6	-	CASKVQDNSPLHF	TGTGCCAGCAAAGTACAGGATAATTCACCCCTCCACTTT
TRBV19	-	TRBJ1-5	-	CASKKARDSGNQPQHF	TGTGCCAGTAAAAAAGCCAGGGATTCCGGCAATCAGCCCCAGCATTTT
TRBV18	-	TRBJ1-4	few	CASSPRGGNEKLFF	TGTGCCAGCTCACCCCGGGGAGGGAACGAAAAACTGTTTTTT
TRBV10-1	TRBD1	TRBJ2-1	few	CASSTGTVYNEQFF	TGCGCCAGCAGCACCGGGACAGTTTACAATGAGCAGTTCTTC
TRBV18	TRBD2	TRBJ2-1	-	CASSPPDSGGASNEQFF	TGTGCCAGCTCACCACCAGATAGCGGGGGGGCATCAAATGAGCAGTTCTTC
TRBV3-1/TRBV3-2	-	TRBJ1-3	-	CASSQELSSGNTIYF	TGTGCCAGCAGCCAAGAGCTATCCTCTGGAAACACCATATATTTT
TRBV5-8	TRBD2	TRBJ2-1	-	CASSPGLAGGRSYNEQFF	TGTGCCAGCAGCCCGGGACTAGCGGGAGGACGCTCCTACAATGAGCAGTTCTTC
TRBV7-9	TRBD1	TRBJ1-6	-	CASSSGQGDSPLHF	TGTGCCAGCAGCTCGGGACAGGGGGATTCACCCCTCCACTTT
TRBV30	-	TRBJ1-6	-	CAWSVVGENSPLHF	TGTGCCTGGAGTGTGGTAGGGGAAAATTCACCCCTCCACTTT
TRBV27	-	TRBJ1-5	-	CASRSRQAGQPQHF	TGTGCCAGCAGGTCCAGGCAAGCCGGTCAGCCCCAGCATTTT
TRBV2	TRBD1	TRBJ1-5	few	CASSSGQGNQPQHF	TGTGCCAGCAGTTCCGGACAGGGAAATCAGCCCCAGCATTTT
TRBV7-2	-	TRBJ2-7	-	CASSLGTGFSYEQYF	TGTGCCAGCAGCTTAGGCACAGGATTTTCCTACGAGCAGTACTTC
TRBV6-5	TRBD2	TRBJ2-1	-	CASNLAGSSYNEQFF	TGTGCCAGCAATCTAGCGGGCAGCTCCTACAATGAGCAGTTCTTC
TRBV5-6	-	TRBJ1-2	-	CASSPGSYGYTF	TGTGCCAGCAGCCCAGGGTCCTATGGCTACACCTTC
TRBV7-9	TRBD1	TRBJ2-5	-	CASSRRDSDQETQYF	TGTGCCAGCAGCCGTCGGGACAGTGATCAAGAGACCCAGTACTTC
TRBV7-9	-	TRBJ2-3	-	CASTPGSSTDTQYF	TGTGCCAGCACCCCAGGTTCTAGCACAGATACGCAGTATTTT
TRBV6-5	-	TRBJ1-2	once	CASSWDKLNYGYTF	TGTGCCAGCAGTTGGGACAAACTAAACTATGGCTACACCTTC
TRBV6-5	TRBD1	TRBJ1-5	-	CASSPGGTALEPQHF	TGTGCCAGCAGTCCAGGGGGGACGGCTCTGGAGCCCCAGCATTTT
TRBV29-1	-	TRBJ1-2	-	CSVAQGNGYTF	TGCAGCGTAGCTCAGGGGAATGGCTACACCTTC
TRBV7-2	-	TRBJ1-4	-	CASSLGRGAGEKLFF	TGTGCCAGCAGCTTAGGCCGGGGGGCGGGAGAAAAACTGTTTTTT
TRBV30	TRBD2	TRBJ2-3	-	CAWSGSSGATDTQYF	TGTGCCTGGAGTGGGAGTAGCGGGGCGACAGATACGCAGTATTTT
TRBV27	-	TRBJ2-7	-	CASSLGGRSYEQYF	TGTGCCAGCAGTTTGGGGGGTCGGTCCTACGAGCAGTACTTC
TRBV19	-	TRBJ1-1	-	CASSIRGEATEAFF	TGTGCCAGTAGTATTAGAGGGGAGGCCACTGAAGCTTTCTTT
TRBV6-1	TRBD1	TRBJ1-5	-	CASSDGRQGRQPQHF	TGTGCCAGCAGTGATGGGAGACAGGGTCGGCAGCCCCAGCATTTT
TRBV6-5	-	TRBJ2-3	-	CASRRSGTDTQYF	TGTGCCAGCCGAAGGTCCGGGACAGATACGCAGTATTTT
TRBV29-1	-	TRBJ2-1	-	CSVDRSGGPYNEQFF	TGCAGCGTTGACCGCTCGGGGGGCCCCTACAATGAGCAGTTCTTC
TRBV7-8	-	TRBJ2-2	-	CASSWRANTGELFF	TGTGCCAGCAGCTGGCGGGCCAACACCGGGGAGCTGTTTTTT
TRBV10-3	-	TRBJ2-4	-	CAISAGDKNIQYF	TGTGCCATCAGTGCAGGGGACAAAAACATTCAGTACTTC
TRBV6-6	TRBD2	TRBJ2-7	-	CASTLIAGAYEQYF	TGTGCCAGCACTCTCATAGCGGGAGCCTACGAGCAGTACTTC
TRBV19	TRBD1	TRBJ1-5	-	CASSKTQGVGQPQHF	TGTGCCAGTAGTAAGACTCAGGGGGTGGGTCAGCCCCAGCATTTT